These 19 T cell receptor beta chains were all obtained from the same sample, sequenced in a study of blood T cell repertoires in COVID-19. Repertoires were generated with immunoSEQ multiplex PCR, while TCRdb's copy carries only in-frame clones and drops some. The sample has 95,000 to 150,000 clones, 85% to 90% seen once; the top ten hold 28%. Sequencing was carried out using peripheral blood. The origin of the receptors is a man aged 70-80 years with active or convalescent COVID-19.

The CDR3 is CASSLTGIDTEAFF. CDR3 nucleotide sequence: TGCGCCAGCAGCTTAACAGGAATTGACACTGAAGCTTTCTTT. The chain employs TRBV5-1 and TRBJ1-1; D may be TRBD1 (5 bases). V was cut by 2 bases and J by 3 bases, with 11 bases left in between. This CDR3 comprises 14 residues. CDR1 and CDR2 (germline): SGHRS, YFSETQ.

The chain combines TRBV6-5 with TRBJ2-7, with a possible D match to TRBD1 (5 bases). The CDR3 has 13 residues. CDR1 MNHEY and CDR2 SVGAGI come from the germline V gene. The V end was cut by 5 bases, the J end by 2 bases, with 10 bases between. CDR3: CASSRGRTYEQYF. The CDR3 DNA reads as TGTGCCAGCAGTAGGGGCAGGACCTACGAGCAGTACTTC.

For the CDR3, the DNA is TGTGCCTGGAGTCTGGGGGGGGAGACCCAGTACTTC. This encodes CAWSLGGETQYF. The chain links TRBV30 to TRBJ2-5, with 7 bases aligning to TRBD2. CDR1 and CDR2 from the germline V gene are GTSNPN and SVGIG (reference sequence). The CDR3 has 12 residues. J was trimmed by 5 bases and V by 2 bases; bases with no gene match: 2.

The chain couples TRBV5-6 to TRBJ2-7; TRBD2 matches 9 bases. The CDR3 covers 16 residues. The V segment lost 3 bases and the J segment 4 bases; nucleotides outside the gene matches: 11. In germline, CDR1 is SGHDT, CDR2 YYEEEE. CDR3 amino acids: CASSSWPGLATYEQYF. CDR3 sequence (DNA): TGTGCCAGCAGCTCGTGGCCCGGACTAGCGACTTACGAGCAGTACTTC.

This chain uses TRBV2 with TRBJ2-7, with D perhaps TRBD2 (6 bases). The V end was cut by 5 bases, the J end by 5 bases, with 19 bases between. This CDR3 contains 15 residues. Looked up from germline, CDR1 is SNHLY and CDR2 is FYNNEI. CDR3 DNA sequence: TGTGCCAGCAGTCTCCGGCGACTAGTTACGCACGAGCAGTACTTC. As protein: CASSLRRLVTHEQYF.

The chain combines TRBV27 with TRBJ1-6; D is uncertain. The ends were cut back, 5 bases at V and 8 bases at J, with 22 bases in the middle. The CDR3 is made up of 17 amino acids. Germline CDR1 MNHEY, CDR2 SMNVEV (reference sequence). CDR3 in DNA: TGTGCCAGCAGTAGCGTGTGGGAGGGAAGAGAGGATTCACCCCTCCACTTT. Encoded protein: CASSSVWEGREDSPLHF.

This chain uses TRBV5-5 with TRBJ2-2; no reliable D call. V lost 2 bases, J lost 1 base, and 9 bases lay in between. The CDR3 consists of 15 residues. Germline loops: CDR1 SGHKS, CDR2 YYEKEE (reference sequence). CDR3 bases: TGTGCCAGCAGCTTCAGTTTTATGAACACCGGGGAGCTGTTTTTT. This gives the protein CASSFSFMNTGELFF. Looking up the rest from reference TRBV5-5 and TRBJ2-2 gives the full variable domain: DAGVTQSPTHLIKTRGQQVTLRCSPISGHKSVSWYQQVLGQGPQFIFQYYEKEERGRGNFPDRFSARQFPNYSSELNVNALLLGDSALYLCASSFSFMNTGELFFGEGSRLTVL.

V and J are TRBV28 and TRBJ1-2, with TRBD1 matching 10 bases. Per germline, CDR1 MDHEN and CDR2 SYDVKM. The CDR3 sequence is 16 residues long. V gave up 6 bases and J gave up 5 bases; unmatched junction bases: 12. The CDR3 region is CASSGQGVPPFYGYTF. CDR3 coding DNA: TGTGCCAGCAGCGGACAGGGGGTCCCCCCCTTTTATGGCTACACCTTC.

The chain links TRBV6-2 or TRBV6-3 to TRBJ2-7, with TRBD1 matching over 7 bases. The CDR3 spans 14 residues. The V gene's germline CDR1 is MNHEY and CDR2 SVGEGT. J was trimmed by 5 bases and V by 4 bases; bases with no gene match: 8. CDR3 sequence (DNA): TGTGCCAGCAGTTCCCCGGGACAGAGGAACGAGCAGTACTTC. Protein: CASSSPGQRNEQYF.

The V gene is TRBV27, the J gene TRBJ1-5; 7 bases fit TRBD1. CDR3 length: 15 residues. The V gene end was trimmed by 5 bases and the J gene end by 0 bases; junction bases not matched to a gene: 4. Per the germline V gene, CDR1 is MNHEY and CDR2 is SMNVEV (reference sequence). The CDR3: CASSRQGDSNQPQHF. Written as DNA, the CDR3 is TGTGCCAGCAGTAGACAGGGAGATAGCAATCAGCCCCAGCATTTT.

This chain joins TRBV5-1 and TRBJ2-7; D is unclear. The CDR3 is 14 residues long. CDR1 and CDR2 from the germline V gene are SGHRS and YFSETQ. The V and J ends lost 5 bases and 3 bases respectively, with 15 bases between them. The CDR3 is CASRPTSIVYEQYF. CDR3 coding DNA: TGCGCCAGCAGACCAACTTCGATCGTCTACGAGCAGTACTTC.

This clone was seen once. This chain uses TRBV10-3 with TRBJ2-5; perhaps TRBD1 as D (6 bases). CDR1 ENHRY and CDR2 SYGVKD come from the germline V gene. The V end was cut by 2 bases, the J end by 2 bases, with 6 bases between. This CDR3 is 13 amino acids long. The DNA of the CDR3 is TGTGCCATCAGTGAGGGACAGCAAGAGACCCAGTACTTC. Translating it yields CAISEGQQETQYF.

The J gene is TRBJ1-6, the V gene TRBV5-1; 7 bases are a match to TRBD1. This CDR3 contains 16 residues. Germline V gives CDR1 SGHRS, CDR2 YFSETQ. The V and J ends lost 0 bases and 6 bases, in that order; junction bases with no gene match: 6. The CDR3 coding sequence is TGCGCCAGCAGCTTGGAAGGAGGGACAGCTAATTCACCCCTCCACTTT. It yields the protein CASSLEGGTANSPLHF.

This sequence joins TRBV7-8 and TRBJ2-1; TRBD1 agrees at 9 bases. V shed 5 bases and J 9 bases; nucleotides not matched to a gene: 8. The CDR3 extends over 14 amino acids. CDR1 and CDR2 (germline): SGHVS, FQNEAQ. CDR3 loop: CASSLRTGDGEQFF. The CDR3 DNA reads TGTGCCAGCAGCCTAAGGACAGGGGACGGTGAGCAGTTCTTC.

The chain combines TRBV12-3 or TRBV12-4 with TRBJ2-2; D not certain. The CDR3 sequence is 13 residues long. Deletions cut 2 bases from V and 6 bases from J, with 7 bases between. The chain's CDR3 is CASSLRGSGELFF. CDR3 coding DNA: TGTGCCAGCAGTTTAAGAGGCTCCGGGGAGCTGTTTTTT.

Remarks on this clone: The same CDR3 also results from other DNA sequences found in this sample. The chain is built from TRBV7-9 and TRBJ2-7; D remains ambiguous. Germline lookup yields CDR1 SEHNR and CDR2 FQNEAQ (reference sequence). Deletions cut 2 bases from V and 3 bases from J, with 2 bases between. The CDR3 extends over 11 amino acids. DNA of the CDR3: TGTGCCAGCAGCTTACTCTACGAGCAGTACTTC. This encodes CASSLLYEQYF. The full variable domain, with the rest looked up from reference TRBV7-9 and TRBJ2-7, is DTGVSQNPRHKITKRGQNVTFRCDPISEHNRLYWYRQTLGQGPEFLTYFQNEAQLEKSRLLSDRFSAERPKGSFSTLEIQRTEQGDSAMYLCASSLLYEQYFGPGTRLTVT.

The V gene is TRBV21-1, the J gene TRBJ2-7; TRBD1, the table's D call, was not compared with the DNA. TRBV21-1 represents a pseudogene. This CDR3 region has 14 residues. The CDR3 coding sequence is TGTGCCAGCAGCAAAGCCCAGGGTCCCTACGAGCAGTACTTC. As protein: CASSKAQGPYEQYF.

This clone was seen once. The chain recombines TRBV7-9 with TRBJ1-3; D is ambiguous. V lost 1 base to trimming and J lost 3 bases, with 16 bases between them. The length of the CDR3 is 17 residues. Germline V gives CDR1 SEHNR, CDR2 FQNEAQ (reference sequence). Written as DNA, the CDR3 is TGTGCCAGCAGCTTAGGGGGAGGGAGGGCCAGTGGAAACACCATATATTTT. Translating gives CASSLGGGRASGNTIYF.

The CDR3 loop is CASSFIGGSYEQYF. CDR3 bases: TGTGCCAGCAGCTTTATAGGGGGCTCCTACGAGCAGTACTTC. The gene calls are TRBV14 and TRBJ2-7, with D possibly matching TRBD1 (6 bases). The CDR3 has 14 amino acids. The V gene's germline CDR1 is SGHDN and CDR2 FVKESK. Trimming cost V 5 bases and J 0 bases, with 11 bases left between them. Supplemented by reference TRBV14 and TRBJ2-7, the full variable domain reads EAGVTQFPSHSVIEKGQTVTLRCDPISGHDNLYWYRRVMGKEIKFLLHFVKESKQDESGMPNNRFLAERTGGTYSTLKVQPAELEDSGVYFCASSFIGGSYEQYFGPGTRLTVT.